The next 28 T cell receptor beta chains were all read from a single sample in a study of blood T cell repertoires in COVID-19 (dated by TCRdb to the early 2020s). The library was obtained by the immunoSEQ multiplex PCR assay. The source is immuneACCESS, and TCRdb retained only in-frame sequences with V and J called. Part of the clones is not carried over; for the studies checked, unresolved V genes explain less than half of this, and the remainder is unexplained. The sample table lists about 180,000 clones, 86% of them with a count of one. The top ten clonotypes cover more than 7.5% of the sample. The sequenced sample consisted of PBMCs or T cells enriched from blood (not recorded which). The receptors were sampled from a young woman who had recovered from COVID-19.

This clone has just one count. This chain joins TRBV6-5 and TRBJ2-7; D gene uncertain. Germline assignment: CDR1 MNHEY and CDR2 SVGAGI. V was cut by 6 bases and J by 6 bases, with 12 bases left in between. This CDR3 spans 12 amino acids. The CDR3 loop is CASSIPGIEQYF. CDR3 bases: TGTGCCAGCAGCATTCCCGGTATCGAGCAGTACTTC.

The rearrangement links TRBV27 to TRBJ2-1, with D perhaps matching TRBD2 (5 bases). CDR3 length equals 15 residues. The germline CDR1 and CDR2 sequences are MNHEY and SMNVEV (reference sequence). V dropped 6 bases and J dropped 4 bases, with 16 bases sitting between them. CDR3 nucleotides: TGTGCCAGCAGCACCGAGGGCGTGGCTTACAATGAGCAGTTCTTC. It yields the protein CASSTEGVAYNEQFF.

V gene TRBV7-9 combines with J gene TRBJ1-4, with 7 bases lining up with TRBD1. Germline V gene sequence: CDR1 SEHNR, CDR2 FQNEAQ (reference sequence). The CDR3 contains 14 residues. Germline trimming cut 4 bases from V and 8 bases from J; bases unmatched to any gene: 7. As DNA, the CDR3 is TGTGCCAGCAGCTGGACAGGACCGATGGAAAAACTGTTTTTT. Translated, it gives CASSWTGPMEKLFF.

J is TRBJ2-1 and V is TRBV29-1, with D unresolved. Trimming removed 5 bases from V and 3 bases from J, with 17 bases in between. Germline CDR1 and CDR2: SQVTM and ANQGSEA. The CDR3 length is 15 residues. CDR3 sequence reads: CSVRSLSLGYNEQFF. The CDR3 DNA follows: TGCAGCGTTCGAAGTTTGTCCCTCGGCTACAATGAGCAGTTCTTC.

This clone has a handful of counts. This rearrangement joins TRBV12-3 or TRBV12-4 to TRBJ1-1; tentatively, D is TRBD1 (6 bases). CDR3 length equals 12 residues. V lost 7 bases, J lost 5 bases, and 11 bases lay in between. CDR3 loop: CASTIRGTEAFF. CDR3 nucleotide sequence: TGTGCCAGCACTATCAGGGGAACTGAAGCTTTCTTT.

This chain connects TRBV4-1 to TRBJ2-7; 7 positions match TRBD1. CDR3 length equals 15 residues. V trimming: 3 bases; J trimming: 1 base; junction bases outside the gene matches: 6. Germline V gene data show CDR1 as MGHRA and CDR2 as YSYEKL. CDR3 sequence reads: CASSHSTGSSYEQYF. The CDR3, as DNA: TGCGCCAGCAGCCACTCGACAGGGTCGTCCTACGAGCAGTACTTC.

CDR3 protein: CASSGRTAQNTGELFF. The CDR3 nucleotides read TGTGCCAGCAGCGGGAGGACGGCCCAAAACACCGGGGAGCTGTTTTTT. V is TRBV9 and J is TRBJ2-2; maybe TRBD2 (5 bases). V lost 3 bases, J lost 2 bases, and 14 bases lay in between. Germline V lookup: CDR1 SGDLS, CDR2 YYNGEE. This CDR3 comprises 16 residues.

This clone has a single count. The chain is built from TRBV4-2 and TRBJ2-3; TRBD2 matches 10 bases. The CDR3 has 17 amino acids. Germline V gene data show CDR1 as LGHNA and CDR2 as YNFKEQ. J lost 5 bases, V lost 5 bases, and 13 bases had no gene match. This CDR3 reads CASSSRLSSGSLDTQYF. DNA of the CDR3: TGTGCCAGCAGCTCCCGCTTGTCTAGCGGGAGTCTAGATACGCAGTATTTT.

The chain is built from TRBV5-1 and TRBJ2-4, with 11 bases that match TRBD2. The trim removed 4 bases at V and 0 bases at J, leaving 9 bases unmatched. The length of the CDR3 is 18 residues. Germline values: CDR1 SGHRS, CDR2 YFSETQ. The CDR3 here is CASSRGTSGELAKNIQYF. The CDR3 bases are TGCGCCAGCAGCCGAGGGACTAGCGGCGAACTAGCCAAAAACATTCAGTACTTC.

The chain is built from TRBV6-1 and TRBJ2-4; D gene unclear. Germline values: CDR1 MNHNS, CDR2 SASEGT. With 1 base removed from V and 4 bases from J, the gap between germline ends came to 8 bases. The CDR3 spans 14 residues. The CDR3 reads CASSEGSGKNIQYF. DNA of the CDR3: TGTGCCAGCAGTGAAGGGTCAGGAAAAAACATTCAGTACTTC.

On this clone itself: A junction boundary mismatches the germline segment, possibly from a read error. The gene calls are TRBV12-3 or TRBV12-4 and TRBJ2-3; D gene ambiguous. This CDR3 contains 8 residues. CDR3 amino acids: CASSLLDF. As DNA, the CDR3 is TGTGCCAGCAGCCTATTGGATTTT.

The chain recombines TRBV6-2 or TRBV6-3 with TRBJ2-7; TRBD1 matches 9 bases. V was pared by 6 bases and J by 1 base, with 4 bases of the junction left unmatched. CDR1 is MNHEY, CDR2 SVGEGT, per germline. CDR3 length: 14 amino acids. The chain's CDR3 is CASSHRGPSYEQYF. CDR3 nucleotides: TGTGCCAGCAGCCACAGGGGGCCGTCCTACGAGCAGTACTTC.

The chain uses TRBV29-1 and TRBJ1-2, with 10 positions matching TRBD1. In germline, CDR1 is SQVTM, CDR2 ANQGSEA. The CDR3 spans 12 residues. J was trimmed by 4 bases and V by 6 bases; bases with no gene match: 2. Here the CDR3 DNA reads TGCAGCGTCGACAGGGGGCCCTATGGCTACACCTTC. Residues: CSVDRGPYGYTF.

The gene calls are TRBV10-1 and TRBJ2-2; 10 bases are a match to TRBD1. CDR3 length equals 14 residues. Germline trimming cut 10 bases from V and 3 bases from J; bases unmatched to any gene: 5. Germline loops: CDR1 WNHNN, CDR2 SYGVQD (reference sequence). CDR3 residues: CATKDRGDTGELFF. The CDR3 DNA follows: TGCGCCACTAAGGACAGGGGGGACACCGGGGAGCTGTTTTTT.

This clone was detected only once. The chain joins TRBV28 to TRBJ1-4; 7 nucleotides agree with TRBD1. J was trimmed by 5 bases and V by 4 bases; bases with no gene match: 4. The germline V gene encodes CDR1 MDHEN and CDR2 SYDVKM. The CDR3 is 14 amino acids. The CDR3 nucleotides read TGTGCCAGCAGTTCTGGGACAGAAAATGAAAAACTGTTTTTT. Translated, it gives CASSSGTENEKLFF. The whole variable domain, remainder taken from reference TRBV28 and TRBJ1-4, is DVKVTQSSRYLVKRTGEKVFLECVQDMDHENMFWYRQDPGLGLRLIYFSYDVKMKEKGDIPEGYSVSREKKERFSLILESASTNQTSMYLCASSSGTENEKLFFGSGTQLSVL.

This rearrangement joins TRBV7-2 to TRBJ2-3; D unresolved. The CDR3 is made up of 15 amino acids. Germline V gene data show CDR1 as SGHTA and CDR2 as FQGNSA. Trimming left V 2 bases short and J 0 bases short, with 9 bases between. CDR3 sequence reads: CASSLNLVSTDTQYF. The CDR3 DNA sequence: TGTGCCAGCAGCTTAAACTTAGTGAGCACAGATACGCAGTATTTT.

This clone was seen only once. The chain couples TRBV9 to TRBJ2-3; 12 bases agree with TRBD2. V lost 4 bases and J lost 4; bases outside the gene matches: 7. Germline V CDR1 and CDR2: SGDLS, YYNGEE. The CDR3 extends over 16 amino acids. The DNA for the CDR3 is TGTGCCAGCAGCTCTAGCGGGAGGGCCCTTCCAGATACGCAGTATTTT. Translated, it gives CASSSSGRALPDTQYF.

The chain has TRBV5-1 and TRBJ1-4, with 8 nucleotides matching TRBD1. Germline V gives CDR1 SGHRS, CDR2 YFSETQ. The CDR3 is made up of 16 amino acids. The ends lost 0 bases at V and 6 bases at J; junction bases unmatched: 7. DNA of the CDR3: TGCGCCAGCAGCTTGGCCGCGGGACAGGTAGATGAAAAACTGTTTTTT. This codes for CASSLAAGQVDEKLFF.

This chain links TRBV7-9 with TRBJ1-1; no clear D gene. The CDR3 has 15 amino acids. The germline V gene has CDR1 SEHNR and CDR2 FQNEAQ (reference sequence). Trimming took 0 bases from V and 6 from J, leaving 14 bases between them. This chain's CDR3 is CASSLARGFVAEAFF. The CDR3 nucleotides read TGTGCCAGCAGCTTAGCGCGTGGTTTTGTCGCTGAAGCTTTCTTT.

The rearrangement joins TRBV5-1 to TRBJ2-1; the D is unclear. The CDR3 has 14 amino acids. Germline V gene lookup returns CDR1 SGHRS and CDR2 YFSETQ. V lost 4 bases and J lost 5, with 13 bases in between. This CDR3 is CASSPPWLDNEQFF. DNA of the CDR3: TGCGCCAGCAGCCCGCCGTGGCTAGACAATGAGCAGTTCTTC.

The gene calls are TRBV6-4 and TRBJ2-2, with TRBD2 matching over 13 bases. The CDR3 has 21 amino acids. J was trimmed by 4 bases and V by 0 bases; bases with no gene match: 14. Per the germline V gene, CDR1 is MRHNA and CDR2 is SNTAGT. The CDR3 reads CASSDSYRTSGRDGGTGELFF. The CDR3 DNA reads as TGTGCCAGCAGTGACTCATACAGGACTAGCGGGAGAGACGGCGGCACCGGGGAGCTGTTTTTT.

This clone was seen only a few times. This chain links TRBV27 with TRBJ2-5; D unresolved. The V and J ends lost 3 bases and 3 bases respectively, with 5 bases between them. The CDR3 has 12 amino acids. Germline loops: CDR1 MNHEY, CDR2 SMNVEV (reference sequence). CDR3 nucleotide sequence: TGTGCCAGCAGTTTTTCAGAAGAGACCCAGTACTTC. Encoded protein: CASSFSEETQYF.

V is TRBV7-9 and J is TRBJ2-3, with a tentative D call TRBD1 (6 bases). Germline V CDR1 and CDR2: SEHNR, FQNEAQ (reference sequence). This CDR3 has 14 amino acids. The V end lost 5 bases, the J end lost 4 bases, and 13 bases lay between the germline ends. In DNA form, the CDR3 reads TGTGCCAGCAGCCAAGTGGGGGCGGCAGATACGCAGTATTTT. Translation: CASSQVGAADTQYF.

The genes are TRBV2 and TRBJ2-7; possibly TRBD2 for D (6 bases). The CDR3 spans 14 residues. Germline lookup yields CDR1 SNHLY and CDR2 FYNNEI. The V and J ends lost 6 bases and 1 base respectively, with 13 bases between them. CDR3 residues: CASSTRRASYEQYF. The DNA of the CDR3 is TGTGCCAGCAGCACTAGGAGGGCGTCCTACGAGCAGTACTTC.

This rearrangement joins TRBV3-1 (or the pseudogene TRBV3-2) to TRBJ1-5; D is undetermined. From germline, CDR1 is LGHDT and CDR2 YNNKEL (reference sequence). Trimming stripped 0 bases from V and 9 bases from J, with 12 bases between. The CDR3 spans 14 residues. CDR3 in DNA: TGTGCCAGCAGCCAAGATATGGGCTCACGGCCCCAGCATTTT. This sequence encodes CASSQDMGSRPQHF.

The genes are TRBV18 and TRBJ1-1, with D perhaps TRBD1 (5 bases). Per the germline V gene, CDR1 is KGHSH and CDR2 is LQKENI. This CDR3 is 13 amino acids long. Trimming took off 3 bases at V and 5 bases at J, with 10 bases between the two ends. The DNA for the CDR3 is TGTGCCAGCTCACCCGGCAGGGTGACTGAAGCTTTCTTT. Its translation is CASSPGRVTEAFF.

The rearrangement links TRBV18 to TRBJ2-5; D gene unclear. Trimming left V 0 bases short and J 1 base short, with 6 bases between. Germline values: CDR1 KGHSH, CDR2 LQKENI. The CDR3 covers 14 residues. In nucleotides, the CDR3 is TGTGCCAGCTCACCACCGTTGAGCCAAGAGACCCAGTACTTC. This encodes CASSPPLSQETQYF.

This chain uses TRBV3-1 (or the pseudogene TRBV3-2) with TRBJ2-6, with 7 nucleotides matching TRBD2. Per germline, CDR1 LGHDT and CDR2 YNNKEL (reference sequence). With V trimmed by 4 bases and J by 0 bases, 3 bases remained unmatched. The CDR3 consists of 16 residues. The CDR3 loop reads CASSPRGGSGANVLTF. The CDR3 DNA reads as TGTGCCAGCAGCCCCCGCGGGGGCTCTGGGGCCAACGTCCTGACTTTC.